The rows below give T cell receptor beta chains drawn from one sample of a study of blood T cell repertoires in COVID-19. TCRdb keeps only in-frame clones here, not all; method: immunoSEQ multiplex PCR. This sample has about 210,000 clones, with approximately 86% found just once. Sequenced: peripheral blood. The origin of the receptors is a man aged 60 to 69 with acute or convalescent COVID-19. CDR3s include the opening cysteine and the closing phenylalanine or tryptophan. Each record gives: clone size, D gene, J gene, V gene, CDR3 DNA, CDR3 protein. A D gene is named only where the DNA matches it firmly. A clone size is listed for some rows: how often the clone was seen (once, few, many), or a class if it is expanded.

abundance: NA
d_gene: TRBD2
j_gene: TRBJ2-7
v_gene: TRBV19
CDR3nt: TGTGCCAGTAGTCCTTCTAGCGGGGGACTCTACGAGCAGTACTTC
CDR3aa: CASSPSSGGLYEQYF

abundance: NA
d_gene: NA
j_gene: TRBJ2-1
v_gene: TRBV6-5
CDR3nt: TGTGCCAGCAAACACCTAGCGAGCTCCTACAATGAGCAGTTCTTC
CDR3aa: CASKHLASSYNEQFF

abundance: NA
d_gene: TRBD1
j_gene: TRBJ1-5
v_gene: TRBV28
CDR3nt: TGTGCCAGCAGTTTCCGGGGACAGGGGGCTTATGAGCCCCAGCATTTT
CDR3aa: CASSFRGQGAYEPQHF

abundance: NA
d_gene: TRBD2
j_gene: TRBJ2-7
v_gene: TRBV5-1
CDR3nt: TGCGCCAGCAGCTTGGCCGGGGGGAACTCCTACGAGCAGTACTTC
CDR3aa: CASSLAGGNSYEQYF

abundance: NA
d_gene: NA
j_gene: TRBJ1-5
v_gene: TRBV19
CDR3nt: TGTGCCAGTAGTCCTCCTTCACAGGGCCGGAATCAGCCCCAGCATTTT
CDR3aa: CASSPPSQGRNQPQHF

abundance: NA
d_gene: NA
j_gene: TRBJ2-3
v_gene: TRBV20-1
CDR3nt: TGCAGTGCTAGTCCGGACAGACACACAGATACGCAGTATTTT
CDR3aa: CSASPDRHTDTQYF

abundance: NA
d_gene: NA
j_gene: TRBJ2-3
v_gene: TRBV4-1
CDR3nt: TGCGCCAGCAGCCAAGTCCATCGGGGGCAGTATTTT
CDR3aa: CASSQVHRGQYF

abundance: NA
d_gene: TRBD1
j_gene: TRBJ2-7
v_gene: TRBV5-1
CDR3nt: TGCGCCAGCAGCCCCTGGACAGGGGGCTCCTACGAGCAGTACTTC
CDR3aa: CASSPWTGGSYEQYF

abundance: NA
d_gene: NA
j_gene: TRBJ1-2
v_gene: TRBV7-3
CDR3nt: TGTGCCAGCAGCCGCGCCGGTTATGGCTACACCTTC
CDR3aa: CASSRAGYGYTF

abundance: once
d_gene: NA
j_gene: TRBJ2-5
v_gene: TRBV6-5
CDR3nt: TGTGCCAGCAGTTTCACGACTAGTTCGGAGACCCAGTACTTC
CDR3aa: CASSFTTSSETQYF

abundance: NA
d_gene: NA
j_gene: TRBJ1-1
v_gene: TRBV28
CDR3nt: TGTGCCAGCGCGGGGAAGGGCCCCCTCACTGAAGCTTTCTTT
CDR3aa: CASAGKGPLTEAFF

abundance: NA
d_gene: NA
j_gene: TRBJ1-3
v_gene: TRBV6-6
CDR3nt: TGTGCCAGCAGGGTTAGCGTCGGGGTGGACACCATATATTTT
CDR3aa: CASRVSVGVDTIYF

abundance: NA
d_gene: NA
j_gene: TRBJ1-2
v_gene: TRBV12-3/TRBV12-4
CDR3nt: TGTGCCAGCAGCCAGCCTGGAGATGGCTACACCTTC
CDR3aa: CASSQPGDGYTF

abundance: NA
d_gene: NA
j_gene: TRBJ1-1
v_gene: TRBV30
CDR3nt: TGTGCCTGGAGTGTGGCGGGGAACACTGAAGCTTTCTTT
CDR3aa: CAWSVAGNTEAFF

abundance: NA
d_gene: NA
j_gene: TRBJ2-7
v_gene: TRBV19
CDR3nt: TGTGCCAGTAGTATGGGGGGATCGTGGACCTACGAGCAGTACTTC
CDR3aa: CASSMGGSWTYEQYF

abundance: NA
d_gene: NA
j_gene: TRBJ1-1
v_gene: TRBV6-6
CDR3nt: TGTGCCAGCAGTTACTCGAAGTGGAGCAGGGCCGCTGAAGCTTTCTTT
CDR3aa: CASSYSKWSRAAEAFF

abundance: NA
d_gene: TRBD2
j_gene: TRBJ2-3
v_gene: TRBV9
CDR3nt: TGTGCCAGCAGCGAGCCTGAGACCGGGGGGGCCGGCACAGATACGCAGTATTTT
CDR3aa: CASSEPETGGAGTDTQYF

abundance: NA
d_gene: TRBD1
j_gene: TRBJ1-5
v_gene: TRBV13
CDR3nt: TGTGCCAGCAGCCAGGGGGGTCGAGGCAATCAGCCCCAGCATTTT
CDR3aa: CASSQGGRGNQPQHF

abundance: NA
d_gene: NA
j_gene: TRBJ1-1
v_gene: TRBV7-2
CDR3nt: TGTGCCAGCAGCTTAGTGCCGGGGGTGGGTGACGAAGCTTTCTTT
CDR3aa: CASSLVPGVGDEAFF

abundance: NA
d_gene: TRBD1
j_gene: TRBJ1-4
v_gene: TRBV9
CDR3nt: TGTGCCAGCAGCGGGAAACCGGGACAGGGTATTGAAAAACTGTTTTTT
CDR3aa: CASSGKPGQGIEKLFF

abundance: NA
d_gene: NA
j_gene: TRBJ1-5
v_gene: TRBV19
CDR3nt: TGTGCCAGTTACAGCAGGTCAAGCAATCAGCCCCAGCATTTT
CDR3aa: CASYSRSSNQPQHF

abundance: NA
d_gene: NA
j_gene: TRBJ2-3
v_gene: TRBV3-1/TRBV3-2
CDR3nt: TGTGCCAGCAGCCCCCAAGCAGGCCCCTTCGCCACAGATACGCAGTATTTT
CDR3aa: CASSPQAGPFATDTQYF

abundance: NA
d_gene: TRBD1
j_gene: TRBJ1-6
v_gene: TRBV28
CDR3nt: TGTGCCAGCAGTTTACAGGGGGCGCCAAATTCACCCCTCCACTTT
CDR3aa: CASSLQGAPNSPLHF

abundance: NA
d_gene: NA
j_gene: TRBJ1-3
v_gene: TRBV11-2
CDR3nt: TGTGCCAGCAGCCCCAATGGGCGATCTGGAAACACCATATATTTT
CDR3aa: CASSPNGRSGNTIYF

abundance: once
d_gene: NA
j_gene: TRBJ2-3
v_gene: TRBV20-1
CDR3nt: TGCAGTGCTAGTCCGGCCAGGGCGGTTGTAGATACGCAGTATTTT
CDR3aa: CSASPARAVVDTQYF

abundance: NA
d_gene: NA
j_gene: TRBJ1-4
v_gene: TRBV4-1
CDR3nt: TGCGCCAGCAGCCAAGTGGGGGGACCGGGACGGCATAATGAAAAACTGTTTTTT
CDR3aa: CASSQVGGPGRHNEKLFF

abundance: few
d_gene: NA
j_gene: TRBJ2-7
v_gene: TRBV9
CDR3nt: TGTGCCAGCAGCGTAGACGGCGGATCCTACGAGCAGTACTTC
CDR3aa: CASSVDGGSYEQYF

abundance: NA
d_gene: NA
j_gene: TRBJ1-2
v_gene: TRBV27
CDR3nt: TGTGCCAGCAAAGACGGCGGCCGTGGCTACACCTTC
CDR3aa: CASKDGGRGYTF

abundance: NA
d_gene: NA
j_gene: TRBJ2-1
v_gene: TRBV11-3
CDR3nt: TGTGCCAGCAGCTCCACAGGGAACTCCTACAATGAGCAGTTCTTC
CDR3aa: CASSSTGNSYNEQFF

abundance: NA
d_gene: NA
j_gene: TRBJ2-1
v_gene: TRBV27
CDR3nt: TGTGCCAGCAGTTTATCCGGGGTTTCAAGCGAGCAGTTCTTC
CDR3aa: CASSLSGVSSEQFF

abundance: NA
d_gene: NA
j_gene: TRBJ2-3
v_gene: TRBV6-5
CDR3nt: TGTGCCAGCAGGCCTGGCCCGGGGGATACGCAGTATTTT
CDR3aa: CASRPGPGDTQYF

abundance: few
d_gene: TRBD1
j_gene: TRBJ1-1
v_gene: TRBV7-2
CDR3nt: TGTGCCAGCTGCTTCGAGACAGGGGCGCCGAACACTGAAGCTTTCTTT
CDR3aa: CASCFETGAPNTEAFF

abundance: NA
d_gene: NA
j_gene: TRBJ1-3
v_gene: TRBV5-1
CDR3nt: TGCGCCAGCAGCCCTGGGGGGACCGGCTCTGGAAACACCATATATTTT
CDR3aa: CASSPGGTGSGNTIYF

abundance: NA
d_gene: NA
j_gene: TRBJ2-3
v_gene: TRBV4-2
CDR3nt: TGTGCCAGCAGCCAAGGAATGGCGGGTGCCCTTACAGATACGCAGTATTTT
CDR3aa: CASSQGMAGALTDTQYF

abundance: few
d_gene: TRBD1
j_gene: TRBJ1-6
v_gene: TRBV2
CDR3nt: TGTGCCAGCAGTTCAGGGGGCTTCAATTCACCCCTCCACTTT
CDR3aa: CASSSGGFNSPLHF

abundance: NA
d_gene: NA
j_gene: TRBJ2-7
v_gene: TRBV20-1
CDR3nt: TGCAGTGCTAGAGATACGAGGGAGCAGTACTTC
CDR3aa: CSARDTREQYF

abundance: NA
d_gene: NA
j_gene: TRBJ2-3
v_gene: TRBV5-6
CDR3nt: TGTGCCAGCAGTCGGGGCGCCTTGGGAGGACCAGATACGCAGTATTTT
CDR3aa: CASSRGALGGPDTQYF

abundance: once
d_gene: TRBD1
j_gene: TRBJ2-3
v_gene: TRBV24-1
CDR3nt: TGTGCCACCAGTGATCCGGGACAGGGAGGGGATACGCAGTATTTT
CDR3aa: CATSDPGQGGDTQYF

abundance: many
d_gene: TRBD1
j_gene: TRBJ1-2
v_gene: TRBV27
CDR3nt: TGTGCCAGCAGGAGGCCGGCTGGGACAGGGGGTGATGGCTACACCTTC
CDR3aa: CASRRPAGTGGDGYTF

abundance: NA
d_gene: TRBD1
j_gene: TRBJ1-4
v_gene: TRBV4-1
CDR3nt: TGCGCCAGCAGCCAGGCTTCCGGGACAGGAGGTGGGAATGTGAAACTGTTTTTT
CDR3aa: CASSQASGTGGGNVKLFF

abundance: once
d_gene: NA
j_gene: TRBJ1-5
v_gene: TRBV10-1
CDR3nt: TGCGCCAGCAGGGGGCGGCTCCCGGCCAATCAGCCCCAGCATTTT
CDR3aa: CASRGRLPANQPQHF

abundance: NA
d_gene: TRBD2
j_gene: TRBJ2-2
v_gene: TRBV20-1
CDR3nt: TGCAGTGCTAGTGGCGGTTCTAGCGGGGGGGCATCCGGGGAGCTGTTTTTT
CDR3aa: CSASGGSSGGASGELFF

abundance: NA
d_gene: NA
j_gene: TRBJ2-3
v_gene: TRBV7-3
CDR3nt: TGTGCCAGCAGCTTCGGAGAGTCTACGCAGTATTTT
CDR3aa: CASSFGESTQYF

abundance: NA
d_gene: TRBD1
j_gene: TRBJ1-2
v_gene: TRBV5-1
CDR3nt: TGCGCCAGCAGCTTACAGACAGGGAGTGACTATGGCTACACCTTC
CDR3aa: CASSLQTGSDYGYTF

abundance: NA
d_gene: NA
j_gene: TRBJ2-1
v_gene: TRBV7-6
CDR3nt: TGTGCCAGCAGCTTAGGGCGGGCCCCCTACAATGAGCAGTTCTTC
CDR3aa: CASSLGRAPYNEQFF

abundance: NA
d_gene: TRBD1
j_gene: TRBJ2-1
v_gene: TRBV27
CDR3nt: TGTGCCAGCAGTTTATCGTCGGGACAGGGTAGCTCCTACAATGAGCAGTTCTTC
CDR3aa: CASSLSSGQGSSYNEQFF

abundance: NA
d_gene: TRBD1
j_gene: TRBJ1-1
v_gene: TRBV5-1
CDR3nt: TGCGCCAGCAGCTTATCCGGACAGGGGAGCACTGAAGCTTTCTTT
CDR3aa: CASSLSGQGSTEAFF

abundance: NA
d_gene: TRBD1
j_gene: TRBJ2-5
v_gene: TRBV27
CDR3nt: TGTGCCAGCAGTTGGGGACAGACACAAGAGACCCAGTACTTC
CDR3aa: CASSWGQTQETQYF

abundance: NA
d_gene: NA
j_gene: TRBJ2-7
v_gene: TRBV5-1
CDR3nt: TGCGCCAGCAGCTTGGGTGGGGGGAAGGTTTACGAGCAGTACTTC
CDR3aa: CASSLGGGKVYEQYF

abundance: NA
d_gene: TRBD2
j_gene: TRBJ2-2
v_gene: TRBV2
CDR3nt: TGTGCCAGCTCCGGACTAGCGGGGGGGTTCGGGGAGCTGTTTTTT
CDR3aa: CASSGLAGGFGELFF

abundance: NA
d_gene: TRBD1
j_gene: TRBJ2-5
v_gene: TRBV19
CDR3nt: TGTGCCAGTAGTACTCAATCCGGGACAGCCGAGACCCAGTACTTC
CDR3aa: CASSTQSGTAETQYF

abundance: once
d_gene: TRBD1
j_gene: TRBJ1-2
v_gene: TRBV28
CDR3nt: TGTGCCAGCAGTTCCCAGGGGGACGCCTACCTCTCCTATGGCTACACCTTC
CDR3aa: CASSSQGDAYLSYGYTF